Below, 5 T cell receptor beta chains from the same sample are listed, as sequenced in a study of cytomegalovirus exposure and HLA in healthy donors listed by TCRdb under 2017. Libraries were built with the immunoSEQ multiplex PCR assay. For the multiplex PCR, a mixture combining 60 forward primers for TCR Vbeta segments and 13 reverse primers for TCR Jbeta segments was used. TCRdb provides this immuneACCESS table in a form limited to in-frame rearrangements. Some clones are lacking; in checked studies, under half of them reflect an unresolved V gene, and why the rest are absent is not known. The sample table contains 150,000 to 200,000 clones; only one count was recorded for about 75% of them. The ten top clones hold roughly 5% of the sample. The material sequenced was PBMCs. Receptors originate from a male donor in good health and CMV-seronegative.

The rearrangement links TRBV5-6 to TRBJ2-6, with 7 bases aligning to TRBD1. The J segment lost 0 bases and the V segment lost 4 bases, leaving 7 bases of the junction unmatched. The CDR3 has 17 residues. Germline CDR1 SGHDT, CDR2 YYEEEE. The CDR3 region is CASSRQGGISGANVLTF. The CDR3, as DNA: TGTGCCAGCAGCCGACAGGGCGGAATCTCTGGGGCCAACGTCCTGACTTTC. The full variable domain, completed using reference TRBV5-6 and TRBJ2-6, is DAGVTQSPTHLIKTRGQQVTLRCSPKSGHDTVSWYQQALGQGPQFIFQYYEEEERQRGNFPDRFSGHQFPNYSSELNVNALLLGDSALYLCASSRQGGISGANVLTFGAGSRLTVL.

The chain combines TRBV6-5 with TRBJ2-7, with TRBD2 matching over 7 bases. The CDR3 extends over 15 amino acids. The V gene end was trimmed by 7 bases and the J gene end by 0 bases; junction bases not matched to a gene: 9. CDR1 MNHEY and CDR2 SVGAGI come from the germline V gene. In nucleotides, the CDR3 is TGTGCCAGCACTCAGGGAGGGAGGAGCTCCTACGAGCAGTACTTC. This gives the protein CASTQGGRSSYEQYF.

The rearrangement links TRBV4-2 to TRBJ2-1, with TRBD1 matching over 7 bases. CDR1 LGHNA and CDR2 YNFKEQ come from the germline V gene. The CDR3 is made up of 16 amino acids. V was clipped by 1 base and J by 2 bases; unmatched bases: 5. CDR3 nucleotides: TGTGCCAGCAGCCAAGGGCCGGGACAGACCTACAATGAGCAGTTCTTC. Its protein is CASSQGPGQTYNEQFF.

The V gene is TRBV9, the J gene TRBJ2-7, with 9 bases that match TRBD1. Germline lookup yields CDR1 SGDLS and CDR2 YYNGEE. Germline trimming cut 3 bases from V and 5 bases from J; bases unmatched to any gene: 6. The CDR3 totals 14 residues. The CDR3 DNA sequence: TGTGCCAGCAGCGCCCTCACAGGGGGCGACGAGCAGTACTTC. It codes for CASSALTGGDEQYF.

This clone was found a few times. The chain is built from TRBV6-1 and TRBJ2-7, with D maybe TRBD2 (7 bases). The CDR3 has 14 residues. V was cut by 4 bases and J by 5 bases, with 15 bases left in between. Germline assignment: CDR1 MNHNS and CDR2 SASEGT. CDR3: CASSGGGRADEQYF. The CDR3 DNA follows: TGTGCCAGCAGTGGGGGGGGCAGGGCCGACGAGCAGTACTTC.